What follows are 6 T cell receptor beta chains derived from one specimen sequenced in a study of blood T cell repertoires in COVID-19. The assay was immunoSEQ multiplex PCR, and TCRdb's table has in-frame clones only and misses some. The data show 70,000 to 85,000 clones, more than 75% seen once. Sample: peripheral blood. Receptors originate from a woman aged 60-75 years with acute or convalescent COVID-19.

The V call is TRBV5-6, the J call TRBJ1-2; perhaps TRBD1 as D (6 bases). This CDR3 is 16 amino acids long. Trimming removed 4 bases from V and 4 bases from J, with 20 bases in between. In germline, CDR1 is SGHDT, CDR2 YYEEEE. CDR3: CASSVRRDNSGYGYTF. CDR3 in DNA: TGTGCCAGCAGCGTACGCCGGGACAACTCTGGCTATGGCTACACCTTC.

This chain links TRBV7-9 with TRBJ2-5, with D hard to call. Trimming took off 5 bases at V and 7 bases at J, with 8 bases between the two ends. Germline CDR1 SEHNR, CDR2 FQNEAQ (reference sequence). This CDR3 region has 11 residues. CDR3 sequence reads: CASSGRLTQYF. CDR3 in DNA: TGTGCCAGCAGCGGGCGTTTGACCCAGTACTTC.

The V and J genes are TRBV29-1 and TRBJ2-7; perhaps TRBD1 as D (6 bases). CDR3 length equals 10 residues. Trimming shortened V by 5 bases and J by 11 bases, and 13 bases separated the two germline ends. CDR1 SQVTM and CDR2 ANQGSEA come from the germline V gene. CDR3 bases: TGCAGCGTTCAGGGGATGCTTAAGTACTTC. It yields the protein CSVQGMLKYF.

The chain links TRBV6-5 to TRBJ2-7; 8 bases are shared with TRBD2. The CDR3 runs 16 residues. CDR1 and CDR2 (germline): MNHEY, SVGAGI. Germline trimming cut 0 bases from V and 3 bases from J; bases unmatched to any gene: 7. The CDR3 DNA sequence: TGTGCCAGCAGTTACTCCGGGACTAGTAGGGGCTACGAGCAGTACTTC. Translated, it gives CASSYSGTSRGYEQYF.

This sequence joins TRBV28 and TRBJ1-5; D is undetermined. The CDR3 extends over 14 amino acids. Trimming shortened V by 7 bases and J by 2 bases, and 12 bases separated the two germline ends. CDR1 MDHEN and CDR2 SYDVKM come from the germline V gene. This CDR3 reads CASTLSLGNQPQHF. The CDR3 nucleotides read TGTGCCAGCACCCTCTCTTTAGGCAATCAGCCCCAGCATTTT.

The genes are TRBV28 and TRBJ2-7; maybe TRBD1 (7 bases). V was cut by 6 bases and J by 3 bases, with 18 bases left in between. This CDR3 spans 15 amino acids. CDR1 and CDR2 from the germline V gene are MDHEN and SYDVKM. The CDR3 DNA is TGTGCCAGCAGGTTCCGAACCAGGGGGGTCTACGAGCAGTACTTC. Protein: CASRFRTRGVYEQYF.